This T cell receptor (beta chain) stems from a study of blood T cells in healthy people across ages (dated by TCRdb to about 2015). For the wider study: In model experiments, roughly one uniquely barcoded TCR beta cDNA molecule per two T cells was captured by template switching. Using deep sequencing normalized with unique cDNA molecular identifiers, the study measured how TCR beta repertoire diversity changes with age. Donors were grouped into four age groups: young (average approximately 16 years), middle-aged (39), aged (around 56) and long-lived (approximately 82). To avoid experimental bias, donors of different ages were randomly spread across the sequencing lanes. The study analyzed two additional independent replicas of 1 million unique cDNA reads from the same blood draw for two donors, one aged 18 to 30 and one aged 80 or older.

This clonotype was seen at least ten times. There is no known antigen for this receptor. Base quality data are lacking; no much larger clone is found one base away. Donors were a few dozen systemically healthy Caucasian individuals from Russia aged roughly 6 to 90 years. Approximately 9.7 milliliters of peripheral blood were drawn from each donor into EDTA-treated Vacutainer tubes. Ficoll-Paque density-gradient centrifugation was used to isolate PBMCs, with at least 6.5 million per sample. Total RNA was extracted from PBMCs with Trizol reagent, with at least 6 micrograms obtained per sample. Naive CD45RAhigh/CD27high T cell percentages were measured by flow cytometry on a PBMC aliquot from every donor. For CDR1 and CDR2, the germline V gene lists MNHEY and SVGAGI. Compared with germline, V lacks 6 bases and J lacks 4 bases; bases without a gene match: 8. Reading from cysteine to phenylalanine, the CDR3 counts 14 amino acids. This entry keeps only the CDR3 DNA: 42 bases, framed from base 1.

Paper-wide results and their limitations: Total diversity estimates from one million sequenced T cells were considered lower bounds and underestimates. Observed TCR beta diversity per million T cells fell roughly linearly with age, and a significant reduction was already apparent by age around 36. Because profiling used bulk unsorted PBMCs, naive and antigen-experienced compartments could not be compared conclusively. Observed TCR beta diversity correlated strongly with the percentage of naive T cells measured by flow cytometry. Compared with the aged group, more naive CD4+ T cells, fewer expanded clones and increased TCR diversity were shown by the long-lived group, suggesting age selection. The CMV infection status of donors was not known, potentially confounding age-related changes in expanded clonotypes.

Library generation was performed with 5' RACE. This sample was sequenced with an Illumina HiSeq 2500. The second PCR ran for roughly 6 to 11 cycles and used a J-beta primer mix along with a sample-barcoded 5' primer. A unique molecular identifier was introduced onto each TCR beta cDNA molecule by a template-switch 5' adaptor carrying 12 random nucleotides. Each sample yielded at least 2.5 million CDR3-containing paired-end reads. First-strand cDNA was synthesized from all RNA with the Mint cDNA synthesis kit, primed by a TRBC-specific oligonucleotide. Following uracil-DNA glycosylase treatment, a first 18-cycle PCR with universal primers M1SS and BC2_uni_R was performed on all cDNA. The study's processing was this. Normalization of each sample was performed by random selection of 1 million high-quality reads, each carrying a distinct molecular identifier. Instead of being binned into consensus sequences, reads that shared molecular identifiers were thrown out. MiTCR, set to a Q25 quality threshold and the strictest error-elimination algorithm, was used for CDR3 identification, clonotype clustering and error correction. A nonparametric unseen species model with Euler transformation was used to estimate lower-bound total TCR beta diversity. Starting from the raw public reads, TCRdb applied fastp trimming at Q25, assembled clones with MiXCR and retained in-frame beta chains. Merged by CDR3 protein, the rows form single entries marked with the most common genes and DNA. TCRdb's processing, not the authors', yielded these V and J calls. The sample table records about 1.7 million distinct CDR3 sequences; 28% of these occur just once. The ten top clones hold 7.7% of the sample.

The specimen sequenced was blood. This sequence uses TRBV6-5 and TRBJ1-2, with 7 central nucleotides matching TRBD1. This receptor was taken from a woman in her twenties or thirties in good health. The CDR3 reads as follows: CASSRDRATYGYTF. The nucleotides read TGTGCCAGCAGCCGAGACAGGGCAACCTATGGCTACACCTTC.